Listed below are T cell receptor beta chains from one sample, sequenced in a study of blood T cells in healthy people across ages. Using its own MiXCR run on the 5' RACE reads, TCRdb lists one record per CDR3 protein. The data hold 1.5 million to 2 million distinct CDR3 sequences, with 28% observed a single time. Input material: blood. All receptors derive from a woman aged 30 to 39 in good health. The CDR3 runs from the conserved cysteine through the conserved F or W. The D gene is left open where the match is weak. Clone size appears in some rows only: once, few, many, or a class for an expanded clone.

CDR3 length	J gene	clone size	D gene	V gene	CDR3 DNA	CDR3 protein
14	TRBJ2-3	many	-	TRBV6-5	TGTGCCAGCAGTGGCCGTGGGGTGGGAGATACGCAGTATTTT	CASSGRGVGDTQYF
18	TRBJ2-3	-	-	TRBV4-1	TGCGCCAGCAGCCAGCGAGCAGTCTCGTCATCAGGGGCAGATACGCAGTATTTT	CASSQRAVSSSGADTQYF
12	TRBJ2-5	many	TRBD1	TRBV20-1	TGCAGTGCTGGTCCAGGGGGTGCGGAGCAGTACTTC	CSAGPGGAEQYF
13	TRBJ2-5	-	-	TRBV28	TGTGCCAGCAGTTTATTACGACCGCGGACCCAGTACTTC	CASSLLRPRTQYF
12	TRBJ2-1	many	-	TRBV29-1	TGCAGCGTTGAAGCGGGGGCACGGGAGCAGTTCTTC	CSVEAGAREQFF
17	TRBJ2-1	-	-	TRBV9	TGTGCCAGCAGCGTAGCGAGTCGTGGGGGGGCAATTAATGAGCAGTTCTTC	CASSVASRGGAINEQFF
13	TRBJ2-6	few	-	TRBV28	TGTGCCAGTGTTACGTCTGGGGCCAACGTCCTGACTTTC	CASVTSGANVLTF
18	TRBJ2-6	-	-	TRBV9	-	CASSVVAGGASGANVPTF
17	TRBJ2-1	few	-	TRBV14	TGTGCCAGCAGCCAAGATGTCGGGGGGCCCCCATTCAATGAGCAGTTCTTC	CASSQDVGGPPFNEQFF
15	TRBJ2-5	-	TRBD1	TRBV12-3/TRBV12-4	TGTGCCAGCAGTTGGGGACAGGGGAGAGAGGAGACCCAGTACTTC	CASSWGQGREETQYF
15	TRBJ2-6	few	-	TRBV7-9	TGTGCCAGCAGCTTTAGTGTCTCTGGGGCCAACGTCCTGACTTTC	CASSFSVSGANVLTF
14	TRBJ2-7	-	-	TRBV7-2	TGTGCCAGCAGCCTGGACGGGACGTCCTACGAGCAGTACTTC	CASSLDGTSYEQYF
15	TRBJ2-3	-	TRBD1	TRBV7-9	TGTGCCAGCAGCTTAGCCGGACAGGCAGGGGATACGCAGTATTTT	CASSLAGQAGDTQYF
12	TRBJ2-1	-	-	TRBV29-1	TGCACTTCAAGGACAGCATACAATGAGCAGTTCTTC	CTSRTAYNEQFF
9	TRBJ1-1	-	-	TRBV10-3	TGTGCCATCAGTGTGGGGGCTTTCTTT	CAISVGAFF
16	TRBJ2-5	few	TRBD2	TRBV27	TGTGCCAGCAGTCTGATAGGCGGGGGAGGCTGGGAGACCCAGTACTTC	CASSLIGGGGWETQYF
13	TRBJ2-7	few	TRBD1	TRBV30	TGTGCCTGGAGTGTAAATCACAGGGGAACCCAGTACTTC	CAWSVNHRGTQYF
13	TRBJ1-5	-	-	TRBV6-5	TGTGCCAGCCGCCGAGGACTGGATCAGCCCCAGCATTTT	CASRRGLDQPQHF
14	TRBJ2-7	many	-	TRBV6-4	TGTGCCAGCAGTGATATTTTGAGAGTGGGCGAGCAGTACTTC	CASSDILRVGEQYF
15	TRBJ1-5	many	-	TRBV27	TGTGCCAGCAGTTTAGGCTTTTCGGGCAATCAGCCCCAGCATTTT	CASSLGFSGNQPQHF
14	TRBJ1-1	-	-	TRBV7-2	TGTGCCAGCAGCAGTGGCAACGTGAACACTGAAGCTTTCTTT	CASSSGNVNTEAFF
16	TRBJ2-5	many	TRBD2	TRBV4-1	TGCGCCAGCAGCCGGGGTAGCGGGGGTTTCCAAGAGACCCAGTACTTC	CASSRGSGGFQETQYF
15	TRBJ2-7	once	-	TRBV24-1	TGTGCCACCAGCCCTCGGGGAGTCTGGGCGGAGAAGCAGTACTTC	CATSPRGVWAEKQYF
15	TRBJ1-1	once	-	TRBV11-2	TGTGCCAGCAGTTCTCAGTCGGTTCCGAACACTGAAGCTTTCTTT	CASSSQSVPNTEAFF
15	TRBJ2-5	-	TRBD1	TRBV6-2/TRBV6-3	TGTGCCAGCAGTTCGAGAGACAGGGTACTTGGGACCCAGTACTTC	CASSSRDRVLGTQYF
14	TRBJ1-2	few	-	TRBV28	TGTGCCAGCCTCCAAATGGGGGCGGACTATGGCTACACCTTC	CASLQMGADYGYTF
15	TRBJ2-1	-	TRBD2	TRBV19	TGTGCCAGTAGTAATCGTGCTAGCGGGGGTAGTGAGCAGTTCTTC	CASSNRASGGSEQFF
14	TRBJ2-2	-	TRBD2	TRBV12-5	TGTGCTAGTGGCCAAAGCGGGGGTACCGGGGAGCTGTTTTTT	CASGQSGGTGELFF
13	TRBJ2-1	-	TRBD2	TRBV29-1	TGCAGCGTTGTGCCCGGACTAGTCTATGAGCAGTTCTTC	CSVVPGLVYEQFF
14	TRBJ2-7	few	-	TRBV27	TGTGCCAGCCGAGGCAGGACAAGCTCCTACGAGCAGTACTTC	CASRGRTSSYEQYF
16	TRBJ2-2	few	-	TRBV27	TGTGCCAGCAGTTTAGATTGGGCAGGGGGGACCGGGGAGCTGTTTTTT	CASSLDWAGGTGELFF
17	TRBJ2-1	-	TRBD2	TRBV14	TGTGCCAGCAGCCAACTCCTAGCGGGGAGCTCCTACAATGAGCAGTTCTTC	CASSQLLAGSSYNEQFF
14	TRBJ2-1	-	-	TRBV2	TGTGCCAGCAGTGAAGCGTTTTTCCCCAATGAGCAGTTCTTC	CASSEAFFPNEQFF
14	TRBJ1-2	-	TRBD1	TRBV24-1	TGTGCCACCAGTGGAATTGGGACAGCGGATGGCTACACCTTC	CATSGIGTADGYTF
15	TRBJ2-2	-	-	TRBV6-1	TGTGCCAGTCACCCCCGAGCCAACGGAGCCGGGGAGCTGTTTTTT	CASHPRANGAGELFF
12	TRBJ2-7	few	-	TRBV29-1	TGCAGCGTTGTCTATAGCAACTACGAGCAGTACTTC	CSVVYSNYEQYF
12	TRBJ2-1	few	-	TRBV11-2	TGTGCCAGCAGCGCTTCTAGCGATGAGCAGTTCTTC	CASSASSDEQFF
19	TRBJ2-5	-	TRBD2	TRBV5-1	TGCGCCAGCAGCTTGGCATTATCTCGGGGACTAGGTACACGCGCGACCCAGTACTTC	CASSLALSRGLGTRATQYF
12	TRBJ2-1	-	-	TRBV2	TGTGCCAGCAGTGAGGGGCGAGTTGAGCAGTTCTTC	CASSEGRVEQFF
13	TRBJ1-2	few	-	TRBV9	TGTGCCAGCAGGGGGTCGGACAACTATGGCTACACCTTC	CASRGSDNYGYTF
16	TRBJ2-5	-	TRBD2	TRBV7-9	TGTGCCAGCAGCTTAGCTTCTAGCGGGAGGAGAGAGACCCAGTACTTC	CASSLASSGRRETQYF
16	TRBJ2-3	many	TRBD1	TRBV7-2	TGTGCCAGCAGCTTAGCAGGGCCAGGGGGCGCAGATACGCAGTATTTT	CASSLAGPGGADTQYF
11	TRBJ2-3	once	-	TRBV19	TGTGCCAGTAGTATTGTAGATACGCAGTATTTT	CASSIVDTQYF
16	TRBJ1-6	-	-	TRBV11-3	TGTGCCAGCAGTCATGACCGTTTGGCCACTAATTCACCCCTCCACTTT	CASSHDRLATNSPLHF
16	TRBJ1-5	once	TRBD1	TRBV19	TGTGCCAGTAGTGGCGGGACAGGGAGAAACCTCAGGCCCCAGCATTTT	CASSGGTGRNLRPQHF
16	TRBJ2-1	few	-	TRBV6-2/TRBV6-3	TGTGCCAGCAGTGACCCTGGGACGACAGCCTACAATGAGCAGTTCTTC	CASSDPGTTAYNEQFF
16	TRBJ2-6	few	-	TRBV12-3/TRBV12-4	TGTGCCAGCAGTTTACCCGACACCACTGGGGCCAGCGTCCTGACTTTC	CASSLPDTTGASVLTF
14	TRBJ2-7	few	-	TRBV19	TGTGCCAGTAGCCCCGACAGCAGGACCTACGAGCAGTACTTC	CASSPDSRTYEQYF
13	TRBJ2-5	few	TRBD1	TRBV2	TGTGCCAGCTTCGTGAGACAGGGGGAGACCCAGTACTTC	CASFVRQGETQYF
14	TRBJ1-1	-	TRBD1	TRBV9	TGTGCCAGCAGCGGGACAGGCGGGGACACTGAAGCTTTCTTT	CASSGTGGDTEAFF
13	TRBJ1-2	many	-	TRBV18	TGTGCCAGCTCACCACCGGGAGGACCTGGCTACACCTTC	CASSPPGGPGYTF
15	TRBJ1-5	few	-	TRBV28	TGTGCCAGCAGTTTTGGCCGGTATAGCAATCAGCCCCAGCATTTT	CASSFGRYSNQPQHF
16	TRBJ2-5	-	TRBD1	TRBV5-1	TGCGCCAGCAGGAGTACAGGGGGCCCGAGACAAGAGACCCAGTACTTC	CASRSTGGPRQETQYF
15	TRBJ2-1	many	-	TRBV27	TGTGCCAGCAGTTTATCCAAAGGGTCGAACAATGAGCAGTTCTTC	CASSLSKGSNNEQFF